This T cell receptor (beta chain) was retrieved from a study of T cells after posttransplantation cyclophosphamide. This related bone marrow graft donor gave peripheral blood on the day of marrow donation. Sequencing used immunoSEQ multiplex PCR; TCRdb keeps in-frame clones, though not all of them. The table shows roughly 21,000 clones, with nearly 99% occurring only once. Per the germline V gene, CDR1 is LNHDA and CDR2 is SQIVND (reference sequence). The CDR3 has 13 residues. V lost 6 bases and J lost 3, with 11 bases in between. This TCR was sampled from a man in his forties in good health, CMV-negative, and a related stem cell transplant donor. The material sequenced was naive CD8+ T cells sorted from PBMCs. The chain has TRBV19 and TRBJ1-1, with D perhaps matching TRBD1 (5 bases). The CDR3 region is CASRTGDYTEAFF. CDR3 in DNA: TGTGCCAGTAGGACGGGGGACTACACTGAAGCTTTCTTT.